These T cell receptor beta chains were read from a single sample in a study of cytomegalovirus exposure and HLA in healthy donors. The repertoire was sequenced with immunoSEQ multiplex PCR; TCRdb's copy has only in-frame clones and lacks some. The table lists 110,000 to 150,000 clones, around 75% of them singletons, with approximately 1.6% in the top ten. Material for sequencing was PBMCs. The receptors derive from a woman aged 25 to 39 in good health and CMV-seronegative. The CDR3 runs from the conserved cysteine through the conserved F or W. D genes are given only for firm matches. Clone sizes are given selectively: once, few, many, or a class where the clone is expanded.

TRBJ1-1,TRBV19,NA,few,TGTGCCAGTACCGATAATCCGGGACAGAACACTGAAGCTTTCTTT,CASTDNPGQNTEAFF
TRBJ2-3,TRBV11-2,NA,NA,TGTGCCAGCAGCTCACACAGGGGCACAGATACGCAGTATTTT,CASSSHRGTDTQYF
TRBJ2-3,TRBV28,NA,NA,TGTGCCAGCAGTACCGCCCCGGGACACATCTCCACAGATACGCAGTATTTT,CASSTAPGHISTDTQYF
TRBJ1-5,TRBV6-6,NA,NA,TGTGCCAGCAGTTATGAGTCAGGTCAGCCCCAGCATTTT,CASSYESGQPQHF
TRBJ1-4,TRBV2,NA,NA,TGTGCCAGCGGGTACGGGGGGCTATTAAATGAAAAACTGTTTTTT,CASGYGGLLNEKLFF
TRBJ2-3,TRBV4-2,TRBD2,NA,TGTGCCAGCAGCATAGGGACTAGCGGGGGGGGCGATACGCAGTATTTT,CASSIGTSGGGDTQYF
TRBJ1-5,TRBV6-6,NA,once,TGTGCCAGCAGGCAGACATATAGCAATCAGCCCCAGCATTTT,CASRQTYSNQPQHF
TRBJ1-6,TRBV2,NA,NA,TGTGCCAGCACCGGCGGGGCTCTTCAGCCCCTCCACTTT,CASTGGALQPLHF
TRBJ2-1,TRBV9,TRBD2,NA,TGTGCCAGCAGCCCACGAAGCGGGGGGACACACAATGAGCAGTTCTTC,CASSPRSGGTHNEQFF
TRBJ2-1,TRBV6-5,NA,NA,TGTGCCAGCAGGTCGATAGCGGTAGGCTACAATGAGCAGTTCTTC,CASRSIAVGYNEQFF
TRBJ2-3,TRBV10-2,NA,NA,TGCGCCAGCAAAGAGGACACAGATACGCAGTATTTT,CASKEDTDTQYF
TRBJ2-7,TRBV28,TRBD2,once,TGTGCCAGCAGCATTAGCGGGCACGATACGAAGGAGCAGTACTTC,CASSISGHDTKEQYF
TRBJ2-1,TRBV6-1,NA,NA,TGTGCCAGCATCGGAGTCGACGAGCAGTTCTTC,CASIGVDEQFF
TRBJ1-3,TRBV21-1,NA,NA,TGTGCCAGCAGCAAGTCAAAGGAGTCGATCTCTGGAAACACCATATATTTT,CASSKSKESISGNTIYF
TRBJ2-5,TRBV2,NA,once,TGTGCCAGCACCCCGGACTGGCAAGAGACCCAGTACTTC,CASTPDWQETQYF
TRBJ2-5,TRBV13,TRBD2,few,TGTGCCAGCAGCTTACGGGGACTAGCGGGAGAAGAGACCCAGTACTTC,CASSLRGLAGEETQYF
TRBJ1-5,TRBV28,NA,NA,TGTGCCAGCAGTTTACAGGGAGGGGGTGATCAGCCCCAGCATTTT,CASSLQGGGDQPQHF
TRBJ1-4,TRBV28,TRBD1,NA,TGTGCCAGCAGCCTGGGACAGGGGTATGAAAAACTGTTTTTT,CASSLGQGYEKLFF
TRBJ1-5,TRBV19,TRBD1,NA,TGTGCCAGTTTCGGACAGGGGCCCTATCAGCCCCAGCATTTT,CASFGQGPYQPQHF
TRBJ2-3,TRBV6-1,TRBD2,NA,TGTGCCAGCAGTGACAATGGGGCTAGCGGAGGGACAGATACGCAGTATTTT,CASSDNGASGGTDTQYF
TRBJ2-1,TRBV5-1,TRBD2,NA,TGCGCCAGCGAAATCGGACTAGCGGAAAGAAATGAGCAGTTCTTC,CASEIGLAERNEQFF
TRBJ1-2,TRBV1,NA,NA,TGCACCAGCAGCCGGGCTGGAGGCTACACCTTC,CTSSRAGGYTF
TRBJ1-5,TRBV7-2,NA,NA,TGTGCCAGCAGGCCAGGGCAGTCGGTAAATCAGCCCCAGCATTTT,CASRPGQSVNQPQHF
TRBJ2-5,TRBV30,TRBD2,few,TGTGCCTGGAGCTCCTCTAGCGGGACGGAGACCCAGTACTTC,CAWSSSSGTETQYF
TRBJ2-1,TRBV5-1,TRBD2,NA,TGCGCCAGCAGCTTGGTAGGCGGGGGAAGCGGGAAGGCGAATGAGCAGTTCTTC,CASSLVGGGSGKANEQFF
TRBJ1-2,TRBV11-2,NA,many,TGTGCCAGCAGCCACCTCCCGGGGTATGGCTACACCTTC,CASSHLPGYGYTF
TRBJ2-7,TRBV6-1,TRBD1,NA,TGTGCCAGCAGGGGACAGTCCGAGCAGTACTTC,CASRGQSEQYF
TRBJ2-7,TRBV11-2,NA,NA,TGTGCCAGCAGCTTCCTACAGGGAGGGTACGAGCAGTACTTC,CASSFLQGGYEQYF
TRBJ2-1,TRBV4-1,NA,NA,TGCGCCAGCAGCCTACCTAGGACAGTTTCGGATGAGCAGTTCTTC,CASSLPRTVSDEQFF
TRBJ2-1,TRBV29-1,NA,NA,TGCAGCGTTGTAGTGACTACCAATGAGCAGTTCTTC,CSVVVTTNEQFF
TRBJ2-3,TRBV28,TRBD2,NA,TGTGCCAGCGGGCGGGGGGGCCAGGTCGACACAGATACGCAGTATTTT,CASGRGGQVDTDTQYF
TRBJ2-5,TRBV6-1,TRBD2,NA,TGTGCCAGCAGTGAAGGAGGAGCGGGGGCCATAGAGACCCAGTACTTC,CASSEGGAGAIETQYF
TRBJ1-5,TRBV19,TRBD1,NA,TGTGCCAGCAAGGACAGGGGATACAATCAGCCCCAGCATTTT,CASKDRGYNQPQHF
TRBJ1-2,TRBV19,NA,NA,TGTGCCAGTAGTATAGGGACCTTCCAGGGTGCGGATGGCTACACCTTC,CASSIGTFQGADGYTF
TRBJ2-2,TRBV28,NA,NA,TGTGCCAGCAGTTTATTTACAGTAACCAACACCGGGGAGCTGTTTTTT,CASSLFTVTNTGELFF
TRBJ1-2,TRBV29-1,NA,NA,TGCAGCGTAGGGGACAATAACTATGGCTACACCTTC,CSVGDNNYGYTF
TRBJ1-2,TRBV6-1,TRBD1,NA,TGTGCCAGCACCGAGGGACAGGGGTTCGACTATGGCTACACCTTC,CASTEGQGFDYGYTF
TRBJ1-1,TRBV6-6,TRBD1,NA,TGTGCCAGCAGTGACCGGGACAGGGAGAACACTGAAGCTTTCTTT,CASSDRDRENTEAFF
TRBJ2-5,TRBV30,TRBD2,NA,TGTGCCTGGAGTGTAGGACTAGCGGGCGCAGAGACCCAGTACTTC,CAWSVGLAGAETQYF
TRBJ2-2,TRBV10-1,TRBD2,NA,TGCGCCAGCAGTGAGGGTCCGGGACTAGCGGGAGGGCTCTCCGGGGAGCTGTTTTTT,CASSEGPGLAGGLSGELFF
TRBJ2-5,TRBV4-1,NA,few,TGCGCCAGCAGCCAAGGACGGACTACCAAAGAGACCCAGTACTTC,CASSQGRTTKETQYF
TRBJ1-1,TRBV9,NA,NA,TGTGCCAGCAGCGCGATGGGCCCTGAGGGCACTGAAGCTTTCTTT,CASSAMGPEGTEAFF
TRBJ1-2,TRBV5-8,NA,NA,TGTGCCAGCAGCTTCTCGGTTGACAGAAGTTTGGGTGGCTACACCTTC,CASSFSVDRSLGGYTF
TRBJ1-6,TRBV9,TRBD1,once,TGTGCCAGCAGCTGGGACAGGAACAGCTCCTATAATTCACCCCTCCACTTT,CASSWDRNSSYNSPLHF